The 6 T cell receptor beta chains reported below all come from one sample, sequenced in a study of vaccination effects on CD4 cells after COVID-19. For these receptors, no antigen is known. CD4+ T cells were isolated after around 10 days of culture. Repertoires were generated with immunoSEQ multiplex PCR, while TCRdb's copy carries only in-frame clones and drops some. The data contain tens of thousands of clones, approximately 81% of them singletons. The input for sequencing was CD4+ T cells from PBMCs cultured without peptide, taken before COVID-19 vaccination. These receptors all stem from a human donor who had a prior SARS-CoV-2 infection.

The chain combines TRBV29-1 with TRBJ2-3, with D hard to call. The germline V gene has CDR1 SQVTM and CDR2 ANQGSEA. V was pared by 1 base and J by 2 bases, with 7 bases between. CDR3 length equals 13 residues. In DNA, the CDR3 is TGCAGCGTTGAAGGTCTACCCACAGATACGCAGTATTTT. Translation gives CSVEGLPTDTQYF.

J is TRBJ1-4 and V is TRBV11-3; TRBD1 is a possible D gene (6 bases). This CDR3 region has 17 residues. The germline CDR1 and CDR2 sequences are SGHNT and YENEEA. Trimming took off 3 bases at V and 8 bases at J, with 22 bases between the two ends. The CDR3 DNA reads as TGTGCCAGCAGCTTGAATCCTCACAGGGCAGGAGGCGAAAAACTGTTTTTT. Amino acids: CASSLNPHRAGGEKLFF.

This clone came up a few times. This rearrangement joins TRBV5-1 to TRBJ2-7; D gene ambiguous. This CDR3 region has 15 residues. The germline CDR1 and CDR2 sequences are SGHRS and YFSETQ. The V gene lost 0 bases and the J gene lost 2 bases, with 12 bases spanning the gap. The CDR3 reads CASSLATQRTYEQYF. The CDR3 DNA is TGCGCCAGCAGCTTGGCCACACAGAGAACCTACGAGCAGTACTTC.

This clone has only a few counts. The genes are TRBV25-1 and TRBJ1-6; D is unclear. Germline lookup yields CDR1 MGHDK and CDR2 SYGVNS. The V gene lost 3 bases and the J gene lost 0 bases, with 3 bases spanning the gap. This CDR3 is 14 amino acids long. The CDR3 loop reads CASSDTSYNSPLHF. The DNA for the CDR3 is TGTGCCAGCAGTGATACCTCCTATAATTCACCCCTCCACTTT.

This clone showed up just once. The chain recombines TRBV9 with TRBJ2-5; 12 nucleotides match TRBD2. Germline V gene lookup returns CDR1 SGDLS and CDR2 YYNGEE. J was trimmed by 5 bases and V by 0 bases; bases with no gene match: 5. This CDR3 is built from 16 residues. This chain's CDR3 is CASSVASGGATETQYF. The CDR3 DNA sequence: TGTGCCAGCAGCGTAGCTAGCGGGGGGGCTACGGAGACCCAGTACTTC. The variable domain in full, completed from reference TRBV9 and TRBJ2-5, reads DSGVTQTPKHLITATGQRVTLRCSPRSGDLSVYWYQQSLDQGLQFLIQYYNGEERAKGNILERFSAQQFPDLHSELNLSSLELGDSALYFCASSVASGGATETQYFGPGTRLLVL.

The rearrangement links TRBV5-1 to TRBJ2-5; D gene unclear. This CDR3 contains 16 residues. Trimming took 2 bases from V and 0 from J, leaving 14 bases between them. CDR1 and CDR2 (germline): SGHRS, YFSETQ. In DNA, the CDR3 is TGCGCCAGCAGCTTAGGGCTGTCGACGGACCAAGAGACCCAGTACTTC. Residues: CASSLGLSTDQETQYF.